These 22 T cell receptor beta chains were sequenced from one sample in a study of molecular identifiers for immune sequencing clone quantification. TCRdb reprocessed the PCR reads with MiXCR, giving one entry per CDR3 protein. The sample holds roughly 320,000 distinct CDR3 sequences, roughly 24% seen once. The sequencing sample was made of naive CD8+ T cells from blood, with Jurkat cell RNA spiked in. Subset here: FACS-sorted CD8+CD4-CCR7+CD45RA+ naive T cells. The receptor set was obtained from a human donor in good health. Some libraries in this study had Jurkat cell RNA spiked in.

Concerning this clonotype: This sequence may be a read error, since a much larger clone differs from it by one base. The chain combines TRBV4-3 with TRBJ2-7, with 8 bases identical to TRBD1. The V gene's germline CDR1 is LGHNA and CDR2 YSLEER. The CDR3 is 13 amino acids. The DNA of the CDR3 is TGCACCAGCAGCCAAGAGACAGGGGACGAGCAGTACTTC. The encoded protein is CTSSQETGDEQYF.

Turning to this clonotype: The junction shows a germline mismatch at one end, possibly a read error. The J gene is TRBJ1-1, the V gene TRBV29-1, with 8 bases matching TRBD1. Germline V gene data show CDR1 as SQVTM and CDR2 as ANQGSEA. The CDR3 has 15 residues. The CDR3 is CSVEGLDRAGTGAFF. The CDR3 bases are TGCAGCGTTGAGGGCCTGGACAGGGCCGGCACTGGAGCTTTCTTT.

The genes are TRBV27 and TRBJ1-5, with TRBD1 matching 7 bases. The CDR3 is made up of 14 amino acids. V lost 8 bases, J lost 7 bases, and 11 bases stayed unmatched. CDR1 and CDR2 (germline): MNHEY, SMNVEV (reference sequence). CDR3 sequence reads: CASGSGTADQPQHF. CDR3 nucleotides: TGTGCCAGCGGTTCAGGGACAGCCGACCAGCCCCAGCATTTT.

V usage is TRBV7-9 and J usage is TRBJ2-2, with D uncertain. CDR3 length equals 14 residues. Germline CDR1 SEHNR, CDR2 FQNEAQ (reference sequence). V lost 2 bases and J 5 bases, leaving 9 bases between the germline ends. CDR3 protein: CASSLPGTTGELFF. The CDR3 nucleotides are TGTGCCAGCAGCTTACCGGGTACGACCGGGGAGCTGTTTTTT.

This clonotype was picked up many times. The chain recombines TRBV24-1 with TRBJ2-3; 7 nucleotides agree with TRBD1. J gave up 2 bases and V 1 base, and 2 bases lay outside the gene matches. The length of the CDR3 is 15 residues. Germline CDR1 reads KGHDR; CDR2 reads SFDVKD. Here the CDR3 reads CATSDLGGFTDTQYF. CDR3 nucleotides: TGTGCCACCAGTGATTTAGGGGGCTTCACAGATACGCAGTATTTT.

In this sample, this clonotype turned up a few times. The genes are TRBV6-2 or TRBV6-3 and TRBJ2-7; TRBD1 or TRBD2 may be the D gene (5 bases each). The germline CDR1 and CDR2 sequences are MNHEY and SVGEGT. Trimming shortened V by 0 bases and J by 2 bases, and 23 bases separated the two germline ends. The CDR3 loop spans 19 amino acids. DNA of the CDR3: TGTGCCAGCAGTTACTCGACTACTCGTTACCTATCAGGGCCCTACGAGCAGTACTTC. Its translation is CASSYSTTRYLSGPYEQYF.

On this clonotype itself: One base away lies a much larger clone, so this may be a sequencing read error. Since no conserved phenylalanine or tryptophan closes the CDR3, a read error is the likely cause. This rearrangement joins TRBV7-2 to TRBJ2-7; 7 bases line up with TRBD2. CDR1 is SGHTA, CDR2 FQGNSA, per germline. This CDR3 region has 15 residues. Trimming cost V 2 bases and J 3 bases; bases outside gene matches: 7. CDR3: CASSLSGSGVYEQYS. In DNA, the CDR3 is TGTGCCAGCAGCTTAAGTGGAAGCGGGGTCTACGAGCAGTACTCC.

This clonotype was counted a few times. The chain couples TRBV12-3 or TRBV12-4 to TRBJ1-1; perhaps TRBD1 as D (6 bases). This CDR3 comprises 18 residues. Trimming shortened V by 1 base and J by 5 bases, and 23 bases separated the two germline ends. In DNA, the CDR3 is TGTGCCAGCAGTTTAGAGGGGGTAGGGGCAGGGTCGGGAACTGAAGCTTTCTTT. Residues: CASSLEGVGAGSGTEAFF.

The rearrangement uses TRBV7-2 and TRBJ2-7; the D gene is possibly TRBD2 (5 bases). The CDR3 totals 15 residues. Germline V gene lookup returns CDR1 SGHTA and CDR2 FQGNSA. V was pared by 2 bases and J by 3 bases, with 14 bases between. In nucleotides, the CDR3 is TGTGCCAGCAGCTTACTGTTCCCTAGCAGCTACGAGCAGTACTTC. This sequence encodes CASSLLFPSSYEQYF.

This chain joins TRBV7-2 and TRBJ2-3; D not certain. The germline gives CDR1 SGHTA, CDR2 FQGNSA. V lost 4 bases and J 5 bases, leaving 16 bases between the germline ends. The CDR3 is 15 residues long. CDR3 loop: CASSYAIVGVDTQYF. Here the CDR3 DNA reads TGTGCCAGCAGCTACGCCATCGTAGGTGTAGATACGCAGTATTTT.

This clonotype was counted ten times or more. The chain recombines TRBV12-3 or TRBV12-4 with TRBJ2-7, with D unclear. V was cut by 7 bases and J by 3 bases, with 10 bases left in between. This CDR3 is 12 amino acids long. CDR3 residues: CASTGGSYEQYF. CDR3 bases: TGTGCCAGCACCGGCGGCAGCTACGAGCAGTACTTC.

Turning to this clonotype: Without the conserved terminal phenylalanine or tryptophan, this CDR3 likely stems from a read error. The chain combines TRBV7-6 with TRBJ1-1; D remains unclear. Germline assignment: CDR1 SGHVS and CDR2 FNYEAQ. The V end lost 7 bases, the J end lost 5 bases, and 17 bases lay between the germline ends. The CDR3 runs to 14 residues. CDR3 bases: TGTGCCAGCACCCCGACGGCGGGAGGGACTGAAGCTTTCCTT. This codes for CASTPTAGGTEAFL.

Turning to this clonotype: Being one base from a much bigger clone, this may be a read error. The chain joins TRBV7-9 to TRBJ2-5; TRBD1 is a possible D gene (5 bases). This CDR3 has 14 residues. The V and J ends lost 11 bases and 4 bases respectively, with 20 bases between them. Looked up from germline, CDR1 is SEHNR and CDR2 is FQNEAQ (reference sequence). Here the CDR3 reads CAGTYPQGSETQYF. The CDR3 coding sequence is TGTGCCGGCACCTACCCCCAGGGTTCAGAGACCCAGTACTTC.

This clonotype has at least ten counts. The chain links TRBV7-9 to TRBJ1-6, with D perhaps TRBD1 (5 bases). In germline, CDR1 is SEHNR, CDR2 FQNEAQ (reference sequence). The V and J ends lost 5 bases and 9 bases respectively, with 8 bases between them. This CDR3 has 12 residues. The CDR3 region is CASSPGSSPLHF. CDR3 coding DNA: TGTGCCAGCAGCCCAGGGAGTTCACCCCTCCACTTT.

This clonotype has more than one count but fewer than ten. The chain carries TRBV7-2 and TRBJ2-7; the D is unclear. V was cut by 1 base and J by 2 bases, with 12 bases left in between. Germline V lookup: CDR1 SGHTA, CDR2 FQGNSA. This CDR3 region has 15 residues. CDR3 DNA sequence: TGTGCCAGCAGCTTAGAGACGCCAGGCCCCTACGAGCAGTACTTC. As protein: CASSLETPGPYEQYF.

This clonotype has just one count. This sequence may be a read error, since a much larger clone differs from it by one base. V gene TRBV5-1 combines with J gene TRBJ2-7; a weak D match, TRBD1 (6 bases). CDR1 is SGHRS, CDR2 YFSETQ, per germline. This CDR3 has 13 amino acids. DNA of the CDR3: TGCGCCAGCAGACAGGGAAACCCCTACGGGCAGTACTTC. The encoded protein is CASRQGNPYGQYF.

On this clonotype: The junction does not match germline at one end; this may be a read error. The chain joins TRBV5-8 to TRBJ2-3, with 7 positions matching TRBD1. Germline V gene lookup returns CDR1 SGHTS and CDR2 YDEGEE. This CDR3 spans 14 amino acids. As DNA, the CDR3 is TGTGCCAACAGCCCAGACAGGGAACTAGATACGCAGTATTTT. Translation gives CANSPDRELDTQYF.

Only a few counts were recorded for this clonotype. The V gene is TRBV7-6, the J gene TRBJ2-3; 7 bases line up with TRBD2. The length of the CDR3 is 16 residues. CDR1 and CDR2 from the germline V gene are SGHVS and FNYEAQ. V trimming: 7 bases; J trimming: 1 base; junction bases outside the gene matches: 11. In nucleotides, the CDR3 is TGTGCCAGCACCGCCGTGGGGGGGACGGGCACAGATACGCAGTATTTT. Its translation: CASTAVGGTGTDTQYF.

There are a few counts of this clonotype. CDR3 DNA sequence: TGTGCCAGCAGCGATGACCTGCAAGAGACCCAGTACTTC. Its translation is CASSDDLQETQYF. The genes are TRBV9 and TRBJ2-5; D not certain. The CDR3 runs to 13 residues. The V gene's germline CDR1 is SGDLS and CDR2 YYNGEE. V lost 3 bases, J lost 2 bases, and 8 bases lay in between.

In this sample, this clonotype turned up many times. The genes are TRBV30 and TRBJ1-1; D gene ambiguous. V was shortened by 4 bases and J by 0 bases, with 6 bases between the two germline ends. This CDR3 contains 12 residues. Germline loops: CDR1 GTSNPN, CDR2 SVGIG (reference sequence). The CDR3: CAWNQMNTEAFF. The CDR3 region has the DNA TGTGCCTGGAACCAAATGAACACTGAAGCTTTCTTT.

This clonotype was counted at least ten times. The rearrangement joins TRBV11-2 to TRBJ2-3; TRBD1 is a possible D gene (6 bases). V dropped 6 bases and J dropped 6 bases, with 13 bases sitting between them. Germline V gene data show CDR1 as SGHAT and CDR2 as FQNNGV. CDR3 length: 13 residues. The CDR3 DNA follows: TGTGCCAGCAGAGACAGGTTTTCGGATACGCAGTATTTT. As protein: CASRDRFSDTQYF. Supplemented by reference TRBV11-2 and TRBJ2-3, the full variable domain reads EAGVAQSPRYKIIEKRQSVAFWCNPISGHATLYWYQQILGQGPKLLIQFQNNGVVDDSQLPKDRFSAERLKGVDSTLKIQPAKLEDSAVYLCASRDRFSDTQYFGPGTRLTVL.

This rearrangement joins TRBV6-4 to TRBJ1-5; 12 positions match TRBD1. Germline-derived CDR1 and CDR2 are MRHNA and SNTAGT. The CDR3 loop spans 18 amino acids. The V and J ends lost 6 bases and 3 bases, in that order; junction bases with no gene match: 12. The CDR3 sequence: CASRDRDRGLEDNQPQHF. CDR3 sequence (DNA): TGTGCCAGCAGGGACCGGGACAGGGGGCTCGAGGACAATCAGCCCCAGCATTTT.